The 8 T cell receptor beta chains below come from one sample, sequenced in a study of technical replicates of blood from a few donors. Using immunoSEQ multiplex PCR, the repertoire was profiled, and TCRdb retains in-frame clones only, with some absent. Of under 100,000 clones in the sample, 90% to 96% were seen once. What was sequenced was T cells isolated from PBMCs. Source of these receptors: a human donor in good health.

The chain recombines TRBV5-4 with TRBJ1-2, with TRBD1 matching over 7 bases. The CDR3 has 13 residues. After removal of 3 bases from V and 4 bases from J, the junction contained 3 bases not matched to a gene. Germline V lookup: CDR1 SGHNT, CDR2 YYREEE (reference sequence). The CDR3 region is CASSSDRTYGYTF. The CDR3 DNA reads TGTGCCAGCAGCTCGGACAGGACCTATGGCTACACCTTC.

J is TRBJ2-7 and V is TRBV10-2; the D gene is possibly TRBD1 (7 bases). Germline CDR1 and CDR2: WSHSY and SAAADI. The CDR3 is made up of 14 amino acids. The germline V and J ends were trimmed by 1 base and 7 bases, with 14 bases remaining between them. CDR3 protein: CASSELEGAGEQYF. CDR3 nucleotide sequence: TGCGCCAGCAGTGAGTTGGAGGGGGCAGGAGAGCAGTACTTC.

This clone was observed a single time. V and J are TRBV4-2 and TRBJ1-5; 9 bases fit TRBD1. Germline loops: CDR1 LGHNA, CDR2 YNFKEQ. The V gene end was trimmed by 2 bases and the J gene end by 2 bases; junction bases not matched to a gene: 1. The CDR3 has 15 residues. CDR3 in amino acids: CASSQRTGGNQPQHF. In DNA, the CDR3 is TGTGCCAGCAGCCAAAGGACAGGGGGCAATCAGCCCCAGCATTTT.

The rearrangement links TRBV7-8 to TRBJ2-5; tentative D call: TRBD1 (5 bases). The V end was cut by 7 bases, the J end by 1 base, with 22 bases between. Germline V CDR1 and CDR2: SGHVS, FQNEAQ. The CDR3 runs to 17 residues. Here the CDR3 reads CASNVNGAAGGQETQYF. CDR3 sequence (DNA): TGTGCCAGCAACGTCAATGGGGCCGCCGGCGGCCAAGAGACCCAGTACTTC. The full variable domain, completed using reference TRBV7-8 and TRBJ2-5, is GAGVSQSPRYKVAKRGQDVALRCDPISGHVSLFWYQQALGQGPEFLTYFQNEAQLDKSGLPSDRFFAERPEGSVSTLKIQRTQQEDSAVYLCASNVNGAAGGQETQYFGPGTRLLVL.

The chain recombines TRBV7-9 with TRBJ2-5; D not resolved. This CDR3 is built from 12 residues. Looked up from germline, CDR1 is SEHNR and CDR2 is FQNEAQ (reference sequence). Deletions cut 3 bases from V and 5 bases from J, with 7 bases between. The CDR3 loop reads CASSLRWETQYF. CDR3 DNA: TGTGCCAGCAGCTTGAGATGGGAGACCCAGTACTTC.

For the CDR3, the DNA is TGTGCCATCAGCCCGGGACTAGGATCGGGTGAGCAGTTCTTC. As protein: CAISPGLGSGEQFF. This chain joins TRBV10-3 and TRBJ2-1; TRBD2 aligns across 8 bases. CDR1 ENHRY and CDR2 SYGVKD come from the germline V gene. The CDR3 runs to 14 residues. V shed 6 bases, J shed 9 bases, and the junction held 10 bases outside the gene matches.

The rearrangement uses TRBV6-5 and TRBJ2-7; possible D gene TRBD1, 5 bases. V was clipped by 3 bases and J by 2 bases, with 8 bases between them. Germline V lookup: CDR1 MNHEY, CDR2 SVGAGI. The CDR3 spans 13 residues. The CDR3 DNA reads TGTGCCAGCAGTTATGACAGAACCTACGAGCAGTACTTC. This sequence encodes CASSYDRTYEQYF.

V usage is TRBV18 and J usage is TRBJ2-5; TRBD2 might be the D (6 bases). This CDR3 comprises 14 residues. The germline V gene has CDR1 KGHSH and CDR2 LQKENI. With 6 bases removed from V and 2 bases from J, the gap between germline ends came to 13 bases. The CDR3 DNA reads TGTGCCAGCTCCCCGGCAGGGAGGCAAGAGACCCAGTACTTC. Encoded protein: CASSPAGRQETQYF.